Presented here are 22 T cell receptor beta chains from one specimen sequenced in a study of cytomegalovirus exposure and HLA in healthy donors. 13 Jbeta primers and 60 Vbeta primers were used for the PCR. Generated by immunoSEQ multiplex PCR, the TCRdb table keeps only in-frame clones and is missing some. The table includes about 200,000 clones, roughly 88% detected once. Sequences were obtained from PBMCs. Receptors originate from a boy under 10 years old in good health and CMV-seronegative.

The chain has TRBV6-1 and TRBJ1-2; D unclear. The V end was cut by 2 bases, the J end by 9 bases, with 19 bases between. The CDR3 spans 15 residues. Germline V gene data show CDR1 as MNHNS and CDR2 as SASEGT. The CDR3 protein is CASSERSTISVSYTF. Written as DNA, the CDR3 is TGTGCCAGCAGTGAAAGATCGACAATCTCTGTGAGCTACACCTTC.

This clone appeared a few times. This chain uses TRBV10-3 with TRBJ2-2; 10 nucleotides match TRBD1. V trimming: 7 bases; J trimming: 5 bases; junction bases outside the gene matches: 10. Per the germline V gene, CDR1 is ENHRY and CDR2 is SYGVKD. The CDR3 is 16 residues long. CDR3 nucleotides: TGTGCCATCAAGACAGGGGGCGGGGGCAGGACCGGGGAGCTGTTTTTT. Its translation: CAIKTGGGGRTGELFF.

The CDR3 nucleotides are TGTGCCAGCTCACCACTCCCCGGGACAGGGACGTTGGAGACCCAGTACTTC. It is translated as CASSPLPGTGTLETQYF. V and J are TRBV18 and TRBJ2-5, with TRBD1 identical over 9 bases. Looked up from germline, CDR1 is KGHSH and CDR2 is LQKENI. This CDR3 spans 17 amino acids. Unmatched junction bases numbered 11, after V lost 1 base and J lost 5 bases.

This clone has a single count. The chain is built from TRBV7-9 and TRBJ2-1; unclear D gene. The CDR3 totals 14 residues. Per the germline V gene, CDR1 is SEHNR and CDR2 is FQNEAQ (reference sequence). V shed 5 bases and J shed 0 bases, with 8 bases lying between them. The CDR3 region has the DNA TGTGCCAGCAGCCTCCTGAGCTCCTACAATGAGCAGTTCTTC. It codes for CASSLLSSYNEQFF.

The gene calls are TRBV11-2 and TRBJ1-3; no clear D gene. The V end lost 2 bases, the J end lost 2 bases, and 7 bases lay between the germline ends. Per germline, CDR1 SGHAT and CDR2 FQNNGV. CDR3 size: 14 residues. Here the CDR3 reads CASSLMAPGNTIYF. In DNA, the CDR3 is TGTGCCAGCAGCTTAATGGCACCTGGAAACACCATATATTTT.

This rearrangement joins TRBV7-9 to TRBJ2-3; a weak D match, TRBD2 (5 bases). With 8 bases removed from V and 0 bases from J, the gap between germline ends came to 12 bases. The germline V gene encodes CDR1 SEHNR and CDR2 FQNEAQ (reference sequence). CDR3 length: 14 amino acids. Here the CDR3 DNA reads TGTGCCAGCCAGGACTCCAATAGCACAGATACGCAGTATTTT. Translating gives CASQDSNSTDTQYF.

The CDR3: CASSSGTGFYEQYF. The CDR3 DNA follows: TGTGCCAGCAGCTCCGGGACAGGGTTCTACGAGCAGTACTTC. The V gene is TRBV7-9, the J gene TRBJ2-7; 9 nucleotides line up with TRBD1. The CDR3 spans 14 residues. The junction had 4 bases not matched to a gene; V was cut back by 4 bases and J by 3 bases. CDR1 and CDR2 (germline): SEHNR, FQNEAQ (reference sequence).

V gene TRBV27 combines with J gene TRBJ2-2; possibly TRBD2 for D (5 bases). In germline, CDR1 is MNHEY, CDR2 SMNVEV (reference sequence). The ends were cut back, 2 bases at V and 0 bases at J, with 7 bases in the middle. This CDR3 spans 15 amino acids. Written as DNA, the CDR3 is TGTGCCAGCAGTTTAACCGGGGCGAACACCGGGGAGCTGTTTTTT. Its protein is CASSLTGANTGELFF.

The genes are TRBV25-1 and TRBJ2-7, with TRBD1 matching over 9 bases. CDR3 length: 13 residues. V trimming: 4 bases; J trimming: 3 bases; junction bases outside the gene matches: 1. Looked up from germline, CDR1 is MGHDK and CDR2 is SYGVNS. The CDR3 bases are TGTGCCAGCAGTGTGACAGGGGGCTACGAGCAGTACTTC. Translated: CASSVTGGYEQYF.

Points on this clone: Within the sample, other DNA sequences also encode this same CDR3. J is TRBJ1-2 and V is TRBV5-4; 8 bases map to TRBD1. Looked up from germline, CDR1 is SGHNT and CDR2 is YYREEE (reference sequence). V lost 5 bases and J lost 2; bases outside the gene matches: 2. The CDR3 totals 13 residues. CDR3 DNA: TGTGCCAGCAGTCGGACAGGGAACTATGGCTACACCTTC. It translates to CASSRTGNYGYTF.

V gene TRBV6-1 combines with J gene TRBJ2-5; TRBD1 aligns across 7 bases. The J call may not be correct, given that the DNA end is closer to TRBJ2-7. The CDR3 has 14 residues. The germline V gene encodes CDR1 MNHNS and CDR2 SASEGT. This CDR3 reads CASSGDSRSYEQYF. The CDR3 DNA reads as TGTGCCAGCAGCGGGGACAGCCGGTCCTACGAGCAGTACTTC.

The V call is TRBV2, the J call TRBJ1-6; a weak D match, TRBD1 (5 bases). Germline CDR1 is SNHLY and CDR2 is FYNNEI. The CDR3 totals 16 residues. Trimming left V 7 bases short and J 6 bases short, with 19 bases between. CDR3: CASTGRLIGVNSPLHF. CDR3 bases: TGTGCCAGCACTGGCAGATTAATAGGGGTTAATTCACCCCTCCACTTT.

The genes are TRBV30 and TRBJ2-7; 9 bases are a match to TRBD1. Germline V CDR1 and CDR2: GTSNPN, SVGIG (reference sequence). J lost 1 base, V lost 3 bases, and 7 bases had no gene match. This CDR3 region has 15 residues. The CDR3 spells CAWSRTGEDSYEQYF. In nucleotides, the CDR3 is TGTGCCTGGAGCCGGACAGGGGAAGATTCCTACGAGCAGTACTTC.

This clone was counted between two and nine times. Other DNA sequences in this specimen translate into the identical CDR3. V gene TRBV9 combines with J gene TRBJ2-3; D gene ambiguous. Germline loops: CDR1 SGDLS, CDR2 YYNGEE. The V gene lost 0 bases and the J gene lost 5 bases, with 4 bases spanning the gap. The CDR3 totals 12 residues. The CDR3 nucleotides read TGTGCCAGCAGCGTAGCAGGAGATACGCAGTATTTT. Protein sequence: CASSVAGDTQYF.

V is TRBV19 and J is TRBJ2-7; no clear D. V was pared by 5 bases and J by 4 bases, with 15 bases between. The CDR3 covers 14 residues. Germline CDR1 and CDR2: LNHDA and SQIVND (reference sequence). Here the CDR3 reads CASSPLLGAYEQYF. CDR3 DNA sequence: TGTGCCAGTAGTCCACTTCTCGGAGCTTACGAGCAGTACTTC.

The chain links TRBV4-1 to TRBJ2-5, with 9 positions matching TRBD1. The CDR3 spans 15 residues. The germline CDR1 and CDR2 sequences are MGHRA and YSYEKL. V shed 0 bases and J 4 bases; nucleotides not matched to a gene: 3. CDR3 protein: CASSQEYRGLETQYF. CDR3 bases: TGCGCCAGCAGCCAAGAGTACAGGGGGCTAGAGACCCAGTACTTC.

This rearrangement joins TRBV30 to TRBJ1-1; D is unclear. V lost 2 bases and J lost 5, with 9 bases in between. The CDR3 sequence is 12 residues long. Looked up from germline, CDR1 is GTSNPN and CDR2 is SVGIG (reference sequence). The DNA for the CDR3 is TGTGCCTGGAGTCCCGTCCCTACTGAAGCTTTCTTT. Protein sequence: CAWSPVPTEAFF.

The chain joins TRBV5-1 to TRBJ2-3; 7 nucleotides match TRBD1. There are 15 residues in the CDR3. The trim removed 2 bases at V and 2 bases at J, leaving 5 bases unmatched. Germline CDR1 and CDR2: SGHRS and YFSETQ. For the CDR3, the DNA is TGCGCCAGCAGCTTAGCCAGGGGGAACACAGATACGCAGTATTTT. Translation: CASSLARGNTDTQYF. Full variable domain (missing parts from reference TRBV5-1 and TRBJ2-3): KAGVTQTPRYLIKTRGQQVTLSCSPISGHRSVSWYQQTPGQGLQFLFEYFSETQRNKGNFPGRFSGRQFSNSRSEMNVSTLELGDSALYLCASSLARGNTDTQYFGPGTRLTVL.

V is TRBV7-3 and J is TRBJ2-1; TRBD2 matches 12 bases. The CDR3 has 19 residues. Germline CDR1 reads SGHTA; CDR2 reads FQGTGA. The trim removed 2 bases at V and 0 bases at J, leaving 8 bases unmatched. In DNA form, the CDR3 reads TGTGCCAGCAGCTTACTTGTACGGACTAGCGGGGACTCCTACAATGAGCAGTTCTTC. Its translation: CASSLLVRTSGDSYNEQFF.

V usage is TRBV29-1 and J usage is TRBJ1-5, with 10 nucleotides matching TRBD1. CDR3 size: 19 residues. V gave up 6 bases and J gave up 6 bases; unmatched junction bases: 23. Germline lookup yields CDR1 SQVTM and CDR2 ANQGSEA. For the CDR3, the DNA is TGCAGCGTCATGAAGCCACTTTGGGACAGGGGTATGGGTTGTCAGCCCCAGCATTTT. It specifies CSVMKPLWDRGMGCQPQHF.

V is TRBV21-1 and J is TRBJ2-5; the tabulated D call, TRBD2, remains unverified against the DNA. TRBV21-1 is recorded as a pseudogene. This CDR3 spans 17 amino acids. The CDR3 region has the DNA TGTGCCAGCAGCGTCGCCAGGACTAGCTATGGGCAAGAGACCCAGTACTTC. This encodes CASSVARTSYGQETQYF.

This clone was detected once. The chain links TRBV5-4 to TRBJ2-1; TRBD1 matches 7 bases. Trimming removed 1 base from V and 4 bases from J; junction bases left unmatched: 5. This CDR3 contains 15 residues. Germline-derived CDR1 and CDR2 are SGHNT and YYREEE (reference sequence). The CDR3 is CASSLLTGKYNEQFF. The CDR3 DNA is TGTGCCAGCAGCTTGTTGACAGGGAAATACAATGAGCAGTTCTTC.